Sequencing of this T cell receptor (beta chain) was carried out in a study of blood T cells in healthy people across ages. Next came a second PCR, run for about 6 to 12 cycles, which used a sample-barcoded 5' primer along with a J-beta primer mix. TCRdb processed the 5' RACE reads anew with MiXCR; each CDR3 protein has one entry. The sample records over 950,000 distinct CDR3 sequences, roughly 50% being singletons. This sequence was found in a woman aged 55-70 years in good health. Sequencing used blood.

CDR3: CASSLTSGDTDTQYF. DNA for the CDR3: TGTGCCAGCAGCCTGACTAGCGGAGACACAGATACGCAGTATTTT. This chain connects TRBV11-3 to TRBJ2-3; 9 nucleotides match TRBD2. V lost 5 bases and J lost 2; bases outside the gene matches: 5. The CDR3 runs 15 residues. Germline V gene lookup returns CDR1 SGHNT and CDR2 YENEEA. The full variable domain, in which reference TRBV11-3 and TRBJ2-3 provide the parts outside the CDR3, is EAGVVQSPRYKIIEKKQPVAFWCNPISGHNTLYWYLQNLGQGPELLIRYENEEAVDDSQLPKDRFSAERLKGVDSTLKIQPAELGDSAVYLCASSLTSGDTDTQYFGPGTRLTVL.